This record concerns one T cell receptor beta chain sequence. Its antigen is currently unknown. These data originate in a study of T cells in localized non-small cell lung cancer. Overall study results and limits: Higher adjacent-lung clonality was associated with shorter survival. Heterogeneity remains possible because sequencing was limited to only one tumor region. In uninvolved adjacent lung, T cell clonality reached its highest value, exceeding tumor. Adjacent lung held a median 57 of the top 100 tumor clones.

J lost 4 bases, V lost 4 bases, and 3 bases had no gene match. CDR1 is SGHNT and CDR2 is YYREEE in the germline V gene (reference sequence). The CDR3 sequence is 14 residues long. Method: immunoSEQ multiplex PCR; TCRdb's copy keeps in-frame clones and lacks some. The sample lists under 65,000 clones, approximately 82% seen once, with just under 20% in the top ten. The sample in question was peripheral blood, obtained before any cancer treatment. V gene TRBV5-4 combines with J gene TRBJ2-3, with 10 bases aligning to TRBD1. The receptor was isolated from an older female donor with stage II squamous cell lung carcinoma. In nucleotides, the CDR3 is TGTGCCAGCAGCCCCGGACAGGGGGCAGATACGCAGTATTTT. Protein: CASSPGQGADTQYF.